These 10 T cell receptor beta chains share one sample of origin, sequenced in a study of blood T cell repertoires in COVID-19. Profiled with immunoSEQ multiplex PCR; TCRdb holds only in-frame clones, not every one. The repertoire holds fewer than 150,000 clones, with approximately 86% as singletons. Sample: peripheral blood. The source is a woman between 50 and 59 years old who had recovered from COVID-19.

The chain links TRBV4-2 to TRBJ2-2; the match to TRBD1 covers 9 bases. The J segment lost 3 bases and the V segment lost 1 base, leaving 12 bases of the junction unmatched. The CDR3 is 19 residues long. Germline values: CDR1 LGHNA, CDR2 YNFKEQ. The chain's CDR3 is CASSQGPRFRTGDTGELFF. CDR3 sequence (DNA): TGTGCCAGCAGCCAAGGTCCGCGCTTCAGGACAGGGGACACCGGGGAGCTGTTTTTT.

The gene calls are TRBV14 and TRBJ2-1; no clear D gene. Between the trimmed V and J ends, which lost 1 base and 0 bases, there was a span of 13 bases. The CDR3 extends over 17 amino acids. The germline gives CDR1 SGHDN, CDR2 FVKESK. CDR3 in DNA: TGTGCCAGCAGCCAAGGTTTCCTTAGCAACTCCTACAATGAGCAGTTCTTC. This sequence encodes CASSQGFLSNSYNEQFF.

This sequence joins TRBV13 and TRBJ2-7, with 13 bases aligning to TRBD2. Germline V gene sequence: CDR1 PRHDT, CDR2 FYEKMQ (reference sequence). V lost 5 bases, J lost 3 bases, and 7 bases stayed unmatched. The CDR3 is made up of 16 amino acids. In DNA, the CDR3 is TGTGCCAGCAGCCTGCTGACTAGCGGGAGGAACTACGAGCAGTACTTC. It translates to CASSLLTSGRNYEQYF.

The rearrangement links TRBV19 to TRBJ1-6, with D tentatively TRBD1 (5 bases). Per the germline V gene, CDR1 is LNHDA and CDR2 is SQIVND (reference sequence). The CDR3 spans 13 residues. With 7 bases removed from V and 8 bases from J, the gap between germline ends came to 12 bases. DNA of the CDR3: TGTGCCAGTAAGCGGGACGTTGATTCACCCCTCCACTTT. Translation gives CASKRDVDSPLHF.

The J gene is TRBJ2-7, the V gene TRBV3-1 (or the pseudogene TRBV3-2); a weak D match, TRBD1 (6 bases). The V and J ends lost 5 bases and 2 bases respectively, with 7 bases between them. The CDR3 runs 12 residues. Germline V CDR1 and CDR2: LGHDT, YNNKEL (reference sequence). The CDR3 sequence: CASSYRAYEQYF. The CDR3 coding sequence is TGTGCCAGCAGCTACAGGGCCTACGAGCAGTACTTC.

This clone occurred once. CDR3 residues: CASSSQGGSSYEQYF. DNA for the CDR3: TGTGCCAGCAGTTCCCAGGGAGGATCCTCCTACGAGCAGTACTTC. The rearrangement links TRBV6-5 to TRBJ2-7; weak D call: TRBD2 (6 bases). This CDR3 contains 15 residues. Germline CDR1 is MNHEY and CDR2 is SVGAGI. Trimming removed 4 bases at V and 0 bases at J, with 13 bases between.

This chain connects TRBV28 to TRBJ1-6, with D perhaps matching TRBD1 (5 bases). V shed 5 bases and J shed 0 bases, with 17 bases lying between them. This CDR3 is 18 amino acids long. Per germline, CDR1 MDHEN and CDR2 SYDVKM. This CDR3 is CASSRPGQGSSYNSPLHF. DNA for the CDR3: TGTGCCAGCAGTAGACCCGGTCAGGGAAGCTCCTATAATTCACCCCTCCACTTT.

This clone has a single count. This chain uses TRBV19 with TRBJ1-1; D perhaps matches TRBD1 (5 bases). CDR1 and CDR2 from the germline V gene are LNHDA and SQIVND (reference sequence). CDR3 length: 15 amino acids. The V end lost 4 bases, the J end lost 4 bases, and 16 bases lay between the germline ends. CDR3 bases: TGTGCCAGTAGTACCGACAGCGTGGGGATCACTGAAGCTTTCTTT. Encoded protein: CASSTDSVGITEAFF.

V is TRBV5-8 and J is TRBJ1-3; D is unclear. This CDR3 is 15 amino acids long. Germline V gene lookup returns CDR1 SGHTS and CDR2 YDEGEE. V shed 5 bases and J shed 8 bases, with 20 bases lying between them. The CDR3 sequence: CASRDGRETGHTIYF. The CDR3 DNA follows: TGTGCCAGCAGGGACGGAAGGGAGACCGGGCACACCATATATTTT.

This clone showed up just a few times. This chain connects TRBV19 to TRBJ1-6; 8 bases are a match to TRBD1. Germline V CDR1 and CDR2: LNHDA, SQIVND (reference sequence). This CDR3 is built from 14 residues. CDR3 DNA: TGTTCTTCCTCGGGGACAGGTAGAAATTCACCCCTCCACTTT. Amino acids: CSSSGTGRNSPLHF.